This T cell receptor (beta chain) appears in the sequencing data of a study of type 1 and type 2 diabetes patients (dated by TCRdb to about 2016). With respect to the entire study: Eight or nine type 1 diabetes patients, a few type 2 diabetes patients and about 6 nondiabetic controls, all recruited in China, made up the cohort. Across the study, CD4+ and CD8+ T cells were positively selected from PBMCs by means of CD4 or CD8 MicroBeads on MACS columns. The whole study generated about 18 million paired-end reads. The study used high-throughput sequencing to profile TCRbeta repertoires and compare individuals with type 1 diabetes, type 2 diabetes and no diabetes. For the type 1 diabetes patients, the type 2 diabetes patients acted as a disease comparison group. Similar V gene usage was observed when approximately 20-cycle and roughly 25-cycle amplification were compared, suggesting similar primer efficiencies and random PCR bias. Sequencing of the TCRbeta libraries was paired-end and was performed on Illumina HiSeq 2000 or MiSeq instruments. What the work shows at the level of the full study, not this receptor alone: Because only a limited number of T2D and control samples were sequenced, some T1D-only HECs might also appear in more T2D or control samples. Type 2 diabetes and control samples had highly correlated V and J gene usage patterns, with an average between-sample correlation of around 0.97. Few highly-expanded CD4+ clones, median one, were found in type 2 diabetes patients, accounting for a median approximately 4% of reads. The study groups were not matched for age and gender, which could possibly have biased interpretation. In both CD4+ and CD8+ T cells, type 2 diabetes repertoires were highly diverse, with diversity significantly greater than that of type 1 diabetes repertoires.

V is clipped by 2 bases and J by 8 bases, and the sequence between their germline boundaries is 9 bases long. From the germline V gene, CDR1 is SGHTA and CDR2 is FQGNSA. Counted from cysteine to phenylalanine, this CDR3 has 13 amino acids. The only DNA kept is the CDR3, 39 bases in frame from the first base. This clonotype was found a few times. This receptor's antigen is unknown. Base-call qualities are not available, and no considerably larger clone is one nucleotide away. Sequencing relied on an Illumina MiSeq. Genomic DNA from sorted T cell subsets served as template for TCRbeta CDR3 amplification. The TCRbeta CDR3 region was amplified by multiplex PCR with 30 forward and 13 reverse primers. After the PCR products were purified with AMPure XP beads, a second PCR of roughly 25 cycles was run to add indices and adaptors. Before sequencing, libraries were gel-purified with the QIAquick Gel Extraction Kit. Concerning the study's data processing: Paired-end reads were merged using FLASH and were aligned with IgBLAST to IMGT V, D and J germline references. Reads with below 70% alignment identity to germline references were discarded, and 9 million to 14 million reads were retained study-wide. Following IMGT definitions, CDR3 boundaries, reading frame and productivity were assigned. A highly-expanded clone was defined as any clone making up 1% or more of reads, and normalized Shannon entropy served as the measure of diversity. Group differences in Shannon entropy were tested with unpaired two-tailed t-tests. TCRdb redid the processing of the public reads, applying fastp at Q25 and MiXCR, and retained in-frame beta chains. Each entry is one CDR3 protein sequence, shown with its most common DNA and genes. The V and J calls, along with clone size, are taken from TCRdb and not from the paper's own processing. Recorded for this sample are about 250,000 distinct CDR3 sequences; roughly 48% of them occurred a single time. Together, the top ten hold roughly 13% of the sample.

Every diabetic patient fulfilled standard classification criteria for type 1 or type 2 diabetes, and glucose and C-peptide were evaluated using WHO-recommended methods. Exclusion applied to any donor with other autoimmune diseases or infections within the previous four weeks. Ten milliliters of peripheral blood were drawn from each participant. LymphoPrep density separation was used to isolate PBMCs. This sequence was found in a man aged 18 to 29 with type 2 diabetes. The receptor chain draws on TRBV7-2 and TRBJ1-4; there is no confident call for the D gene. Input material: peripheral blood mononuclear cells (PBMCs). The nucleotides read TGTGCCAGCAGCTTATTGGAGAGGGAAAAACTGTTTTTT. This yields the protein CASSLLEREKLFF.